This T cell receptor (beta chain) derives from a study of cytomegalovirus exposure and HLA in healthy donors. CDR1 is MNHEY and CDR2 is SMNVEV in the germline V gene (reference sequence). Deletions cut 5 bases from V and 0 bases from J, with 12 bases between. The CDR3 sequence is 15 residues long. 60 Vbeta and 13 Jbeta primers were used in PCR. The repertoire was sequenced with immunoSEQ multiplex PCR; TCRdb's copy has only in-frame clones and lacks some. This repertoire shows roughly 100,000 clones, about three quarters found once; its top ten account for 8.6%. The chain couples TRBV27 to TRBJ2-3; a possible D gene is TRBD2 (6 bases). The clonotype was recovered from a woman in her forties in good health and CMV-seropositive. Material: PBMCs. This chain's CDR3 is CASSDRDSSTDTQYF. In nucleotides, the CDR3 is TGTGCCAGCAGTGACCGGGACTCTAGCACAGATACGCAGTATTTT.